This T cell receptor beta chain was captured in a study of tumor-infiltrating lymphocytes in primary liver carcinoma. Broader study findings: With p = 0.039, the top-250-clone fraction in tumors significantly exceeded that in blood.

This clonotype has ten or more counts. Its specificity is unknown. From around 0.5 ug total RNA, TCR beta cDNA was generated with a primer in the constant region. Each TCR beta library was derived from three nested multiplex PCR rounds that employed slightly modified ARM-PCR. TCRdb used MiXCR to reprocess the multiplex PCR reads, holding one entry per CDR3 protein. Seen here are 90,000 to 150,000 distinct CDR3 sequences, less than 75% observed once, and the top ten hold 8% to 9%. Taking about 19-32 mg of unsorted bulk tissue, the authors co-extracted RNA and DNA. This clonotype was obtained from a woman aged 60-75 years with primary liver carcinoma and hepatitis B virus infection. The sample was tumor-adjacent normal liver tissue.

The CDR3: CASSLQGGSNEQFF. In DNA, the CDR3 is TGTGCCAGCAGTTTACAGGGGGGGTCGAATGAGCAGTTCTTC. This rearrangement joins TRBV28 to TRBJ2-1; D might be TRBD1 or TRBD2, each matching 7 bases. Germline V lookup: CDR1 MDHEN, CDR2 SYDVKM. This CDR3 is 14 amino acids long. V dropped 2 bases and J dropped 7 bases, with 12 bases sitting between them.